The 24 T cell receptor beta chains below come from one sample, sequenced in a study of shared T cell receptors in the human thymus. The repertoire was sequenced with immunoSEQ multiplex PCR; TCRdb's copy has only in-frame clones and lacks some. The repertoire includes about 660,000 clones, around 87% of them detected once, and about 0.01% sits in the top ten. These data were also filed under a second study, of human thymus T cells.

The sample was thymocytes. The receptors were sampled from a boy under two years old with a congenital heart defect.

The chain employs TRBV7-9 and TRBJ2-1; TRBD2 aligns across 13 bases. J gave up 0 bases and V 4 bases, and 6 bases lay outside the gene matches. This CDR3 comprises 18 residues. Germline V gene lookup returns CDR1 SEHNR and CDR2 FQNEAQ (reference sequence). The CDR3 here is CASSSTSGRVLSYNEQFF. In DNA, the CDR3 is TGTGCCAGCAGCTCCACTAGCGGGAGGGTTCTCTCCTACAATGAGCAGTTCTTC.

The chain is built from TRBV6-4 and TRBJ2-7; 10 bases align to TRBD1. Germline V lookup: CDR1 MRHNA, CDR2 SNTAGT. The CDR3 is made up of 16 amino acids. Germline trimming cut 0 bases from V and 9 bases from J; bases unmatched to any gene: 11. CDR3 coding DNA: TGTGCCAGCAGTGACTCCGGGTTACGACAGGGGGCTAGGCAGTACTTC. The encoded protein is CASSDSGLRQGARQYF.

The J gene is TRBJ2-7, the V gene TRBV5-4; 12 bases are shared with TRBD2. V was clipped by 4 bases and J by 4 bases; unmatched bases: 9. CDR1 SGHNT and CDR2 YYREEE come from the germline V gene (reference sequence). This CDR3 comprises 16 residues. CDR3 nucleotide sequence: TGTGCCAGCAGCCGTATGACTAGCGGGAGTAGGTACGAGCAGTACTTC. Its translation is CASSRMTSGSRYEQYF.

This clone came up a few times. The V gene is TRBV10-3, the J gene TRBJ2-2; 13 positions agree with TRBD2. The ends lost 0 bases at V and 7 bases at J; junction bases unmatched: 2. Germline values: CDR1 ENHRY, CDR2 SYGVKD. The CDR3 extends over 16 amino acids. The CDR3 loop is CAISESTSGRNGELFF. The CDR3 DNA sequence: TGTGCCATCAGTGAGTCGACTAGCGGGAGGAACGGGGAGCTGTTTTTT.

V gene TRBV27 combines with J gene TRBJ1-5; TRBD1 aligns across 7 bases. The CDR3 has 14 amino acids. V shed 6 bases, J shed 5 bases, and the junction held 7 bases outside the gene matches. From germline, CDR1 is MNHEY and CDR2 SMNVEV (reference sequence). CDR3 nucleotide sequence: TGTGCCAGCAGCCTGACAGGGTACGATCAGCCCCAGCATTTT. It is translated as CASSLTGYDQPQHF.

A remark on this clone: Other nucleotide sequences from this sample produce the same CDR3. The rearrangement uses TRBV5-6 and TRBJ2-2; D is perhaps TRBD1 (5 bases). Germline assignment: CDR1 SGHDT and CDR2 YYEEEE. V was cut by 4 bases and J by 1 base, with 11 bases left in between. The CDR3 consists of 15 residues. CDR3 coding DNA: TGTGCCAGCAGCGCGCGGCAGGGGAACACCGGGGAGCTGTTTTTT. Protein: CASSARQGNTGELFF.

This chain uses TRBV11-2 with TRBJ2-7; 9 positions agree with TRBD2. Germline V gives CDR1 SGHAT, CDR2 FQNNGV. There are 18 residues in the CDR3. Trimming removed 0 bases from V and 3 bases from J; junction bases left unmatched: 12. This CDR3 is CASSLDLAQTSGYYEQYF. As DNA, the CDR3 is TGTGCCAGCAGCTTAGATCTGGCACAGACTAGCGGATACTACGAGCAGTACTTC.

V and J are TRBV5-1 and TRBJ2-5; 11 positions match TRBD2. CDR3 length: 15 residues. Germline CDR1 reads SGHRS; CDR2 reads YFSETQ. The J segment lost 4 bases and the V segment lost 1 base, leaving 3 bases of the junction unmatched. Here the CDR3 reads CASSLWLAGGETQYF. CDR3 in DNA: TGCGCCAGCAGCTTGTGGCTAGCGGGAGGAGAGACCCAGTACTTC. Full variable domain (remainder filled in from reference TRBV5-1 and TRBJ2-5): KAGVTQTPRYLIKTRGQQVTLSCSPISGHRSVSWYQQTPGQGLQFLFEYFSETQRNKGNFPGRFSGRQFSNSRSEMNVSTLELGDSALYLCASSLWLAGGETQYFGPGTRLLVL.

The CDR3 DNA follows: TGTGCCTGGAGCGGACGATCAATTACAGGGATCTCTGGAAACACCATATATTTT. Amino acid sequence: CAWSGRSITGISGNTIYF. The V call is TRBV30, the J call TRBJ1-3, with TRBD1 as a possible D gene (6 bases). Per germline, CDR1 GTSNPN and CDR2 SVGIG (reference sequence). V was shortened by 3 bases and J by 0 bases, with 21 bases between the two germline ends. This CDR3 comprises 18 residues. The whole variable domain, remainder taken from reference TRBV30 and TRBJ1-3, is SQTIHQWPATLVQPVGSPLSLECTVEGTSNPNLYWYRQAAGRGLQLLFYSVGIGQISSEVPQNLSASRPQDRQFILSSKKLLLSDSGFYLCAWSGRSITGISGNTIYFGEGSWLTVV.

V gene TRBV6-5 combines with J gene TRBJ2-7, with 12 bases that match TRBD2. The CDR3 covers 16 residues. Unmatched junction bases numbered 10, after V lost 4 bases and J lost 6 bases. CDR1 and CDR2 from the germline V gene are MNHEY and SVGAGI. This CDR3 reads CASSSRLAGVVSEQYF. The DNA of the CDR3 is TGTGCCAGCAGTTCACGACTAGCGGGAGTTGTTAGCGAGCAGTACTTC.

V and J are TRBV10-1 and TRBJ2-2; D gene unclear. V was shortened by 5 bases and J by 3 bases, with 7 bases between the two germline ends. The CDR3 loop spans 13 amino acids. Per germline, CDR1 WNHNN and CDR2 SYGVQD (reference sequence). The CDR3 loop is CASSSEYTGELFF. The CDR3 DNA sequence: TGCGCCAGCAGTAGCGAGTACACCGGGGAGCTGTTTTTT.

The chain uses TRBV6-5 and TRBJ1-2; the match to TRBD1 covers 8 bases. V lost 5 bases, J lost 7 bases, and 9 bases stayed unmatched. The germline V gene encodes CDR1 MNHEY and CDR2 SVGAGI. This CDR3 has 14 amino acids. The CDR3 DNA reads as TGTGCCAGCAGTAGTAGGACAGGGTCCTTTGGCTACACCTTC. Translation: CASSSRTGSFGYTF.

This clone came up once. The CDR3 nucleotides are TGTGCCAGCAGGTCCCGACAGGTACCCCAGCCCCAGCATTTT. This codes for CASRSRQVPQPQHF. The chain has TRBV6-1 and TRBJ1-5; possible D gene TRBD1, 6 bases. CDR3 length equals 14 residues. Germline assignment: CDR1 MNHNS and CDR2 SASEGT. Trimming shortened V by 6 bases and J by 7 bases, and 16 bases separated the two germline ends.

CDR3: CASSPYRGGDQPQHF. DNA of the CDR3: TGTGCCAGCAGCCCCTACAGGGGCGGGGATCAGCCCCAGCATTTT. This sequence joins TRBV27 and TRBJ1-5, with 7 nucleotides matching TRBD1. The CDR3 has 15 residues. V lost 6 bases to trimming and J lost 5 bases; unmatched junction nucleotides: 10. Germline CDR1 and CDR2: MNHEY and SMNVEV (reference sequence).

Only one count was recorded for this clone. The chain joins TRBV15 to TRBJ1-1; tentative D call: TRBD1 (6 bases). Trimming shortened V by 3 bases and J by 3 bases, and 17 bases separated the two germline ends. The germline CDR1 and CDR2 sequences are LNHNV and YYDKDF (reference sequence). The CDR3 spans 16 residues. The CDR3 region has the DNA TGTGCCACCAGCAGGGCTGTTCTAAGACAGGACACTGAAGCTTTCTTT. Translated: CATSRAVLRQDTEAFF.

This clone was counted once. The chain uses TRBV21-1 and TRBJ2-3; the table's D call, TRBD2, has no DNA check behind it. TRBV21-1 is labeled a pseudogene. The CDR3 spans 17 residues. The chain's CDR3 is CASSSRRTSPEGDTQYF. The CDR3 bases are TGTGCCAGCAGCTCGCGCCGGACTAGCCCAGAGGGGGATACGCAGTATTTT.

This chain links TRBV7-6 with TRBJ2-1, with D unresolved. Trimming cost V 1 base and J 2 bases, with 15 bases left between them. The length of the CDR3 is 17 residues. CDR1 and CDR2 (germline): SGHVS, FNYEAQ. CDR3 DNA sequence: TGTGCCAGCAGCTTAGATGGGCAGGCACCTGCCTACAATGAGCAGTTCTTC. Translated: CASSLDGQAPAYNEQFF.

This clone was picked up one time. The junction differs from germline at one of its ends, possibly a read error. The same CDR3 arises from other DNA sequences in this sample as well. The rearrangement joins TRBV5-6 to TRBJ2-7; the match to TRBD2 covers 7 bases. The CDR3 covers 15 residues. The V gene's germline CDR1 is SGHDT and CDR2 YYEEEE. The CDR3 DNA follows: TGCGCCAGCAGCTTAGTTGGGACTACCAACTACGAGCAGTACTTC. Its protein product is CASSLVGTTNYEQYF.

The chain is built from TRBV27 and TRBJ2-3; perhaps TRBD2 as D (7 bases). Trimming left V 8 bases short and J 1 base short, with 16 bases between. Germline V lookup: CDR1 MNHEY, CDR2 SMNVEV (reference sequence). The CDR3 is 15 residues long. CDR3 DNA sequence: TGTGCCAGCCGACTCACAGGGAGGGGCACAGATACGCAGTATTTT. This gives the protein CASRLTGRGTDTQYF.

This clone was detected a few times. The chain combines TRBV7-2 with TRBJ2-1; perhaps TRBD2 as D (5 bases). Trimming cost V 5 bases and J 0 bases, with 20 bases left between them. Germline V gives CDR1 SGHTA, CDR2 FQGNSA. This CDR3 region has 18 residues. The CDR3 sequence: CASSPGLAPNNSYNEQFF. The CDR3 nucleotides are TGTGCCAGCAGCCCCGGGCTAGCACCAAACAACTCCTACAATGAGCAGTTCTTC.

The chain employs TRBV6-1 and TRBJ1-5; D call uncertain. V was cut by 2 bases and J by 5 bases, with 7 bases left in between. The CDR3 spans 13 residues. Germline CDR1 MNHNS, CDR2 SASEGT. The CDR3 sequence: CASSEKPHQPQHF. CDR3 DNA: TGTGCCAGCAGTGAAAAGCCCCATCAGCCCCAGCATTTT.

The chain recombines TRBV9 with TRBJ2-7; the match to TRBD2 covers 7 bases. CDR3 length equals 14 residues. V was clipped by 4 bases and J by 0 bases; unmatched bases: 4. CDR1 and CDR2 (germline): SGDLS, YYNGEE. CDR3 sequence (DNA): TGTGCCAGCAGCTCCCGGGGGGACTCCTACGAGCAGTACTTC. Translated, it gives CASSSRGDSYEQYF.

The chain combines TRBV11-3 with TRBJ2-1; 7 bases line up with TRBD2. The V segment lost 2 bases and the J segment 6 bases; nucleotides outside the gene matches: 22. Germline V gives CDR1 SGHNT, CDR2 YENEEA. The CDR3 runs to 20 residues. The CDR3 reads CASSLSPGLVPSLGVNEQFF. The DNA of the CDR3 is TGTGCCAGCAGCTTATCCCCCGGACTAGTCCCTAGTCTGGGTGTCAATGAGCAGTTCTTC.

This clone was counted between two and nine times. CDR3 nucleotides: TGTGCCAGCAGGCAGGGTCGAGCTACGCAGTATTTT. Protein sequence: CASRQGRATQYF. V gene TRBV11-2 combines with J gene TRBJ2-3; D is possibly TRBD1 (5 bases). CDR3 length: 12 residues. CDR1 is SGHAT, CDR2 FQNNGV, per germline. Between the trimmed V and J ends, which lost 6 bases and 8 bases, there was a span of 12 bases.